This T cell receptor (beta chain) was documented in a study of blood T cell repertoires in COVID-19. Germline lookup yields CDR1 SGHAT and CDR2 FQNNGV. The V and J ends lost 5 bases and 0 bases respectively, with 12 bases between them. CDR3 size: 15 residues. Method: immunoSEQ multiplex PCR; TCRdb's copy keeps in-frame clones and lacks some. The data contain 79,000 or so clones, 87% of them seen just once; the ten biggest clones take up roughly 1.2%. This rearrangement joins TRBV11-2 to TRBJ2-3; the D gene is possibly TRBD2 (6 bases). The sequenced material came from peripheral blood. This sequence was found in a human donor in a cohort sampled during active COVID-19. The CDR3 DNA reads TGTGCCAGCAGCCTCATCAGCGGGAGCACAGATACGCAGTATTTT. It encodes CASSLISGSTDTQYF.